These 26 T cell receptor beta chains originate from one sample sequenced in a study of post-analysis software for immune sequencing data. Broader study findings: Higher frequency in patients than in controls was seen for roughly 5 TRBV segments, with TRBV5-6, TRBV5-1 and TRBV20-1 among them.

These receptors lack a known antigen. Incorporated into the TCR beta cDNA libraries were unique molecular identifiers, which served to reduce PCR and sequencing biases. TCRdb fed the PCR reads into MiXCR, producing one record per CDR3 protein. The profile shows about 760,000 distinct CDR3 sequences, 30% of them singletons. Sequencing input: blood. These receptors all come from a girl aged 10 to 17 with multiple sclerosis.

V gene TRBV6-5 combines with J gene TRBJ2-5; 7 bases agree with TRBD1. CDR1 is MNHEY, CDR2 SVGAGI, per germline. The CDR3 is 13 residues long. The V gene end was trimmed by 7 bases and the J gene end by 4 bases; junction bases not matched to a gene: 6. The CDR3 reads CASTERDRETQYF. The CDR3 nucleotides are TGTGCCAGCACCGAACGGGACAGAGAGACCCAGTACTTC.

The rearrangement uses TRBV20-1 and TRBJ2-1; 15 bases are shared with TRBD2. After removal of 5 bases from V and 9 bases from J, the junction contained 2 bases not matched to a gene. Germline CDR1 DFQATT, CDR2 SNEGSKA (reference sequence). The CDR3 loop spans 13 amino acids. The CDR3 spells CSARTSGRGEQFF. The DNA for the CDR3 is TGCAGTGCTCGGACTAGCGGGAGGGGTGAGCAGTTCTTC.

The genes are TRBV20-1 and TRBJ2-4, with D maybe TRBD1 (6 bases). This CDR3 is built from 12 residues. Trimming shortened V by 5 bases and J by 9 bases, and 14 bases separated the two germline ends. The germline V gene encodes CDR1 DFQATT and CDR2 SNEGSKA (reference sequence). CDR3 residues: CSAHTGIGIQYF. CDR3 in DNA: TGCAGTGCTCATACAGGGATAGGCATTCAGTACTTC.

The table lists this clonotype with a few counts. The chain is built from TRBV7-2 and TRBJ1-5, with 9 nucleotides matching TRBD1. Germline assignment: CDR1 SGHTA and CDR2 FQGNSA. The CDR3 extends over 15 amino acids. The V segment lost 5 bases and the J segment 2 bases; nucleotides outside the gene matches: 4. The CDR3 spells CASSPQGAGNQPQHF. The CDR3 coding sequence is TGTGCCAGCAGCCCACAGGGGGCAGGCAATCAGCCCCAGCATTTT.

The rearrangement links TRBV5-1 to TRBJ1-1, with D maybe TRBD1 (6 bases). Trimming took off 3 bases at V and 4 bases at J, with 13 bases between the two ends. This CDR3 has 14 residues. Germline V lookup: CDR1 SGHRS, CDR2 YFSETQ. CDR3 sequence: CASSSNRVRTEAFF. CDR3 nucleotide sequence: TGCGCCAGCAGCTCCAACAGGGTTCGCACTGAAGCTTTCTTT.

The V call is TRBV4-3, the J call TRBJ1-2; D gene ambiguous. Trimming took off 5 bases at V and 6 bases at J, with 13 bases between the two ends. This CDR3 comprises 13 residues. The germline V gene has CDR1 LGHNA and CDR2 YSLEER. Here the CDR3 reads CASSGQSGDGYTF. The DNA of the CDR3 is TGCGCCAGCAGCGGCCAGTCCGGGGATGGCTACACCTTC.

V and J are TRBV7-9 and TRBJ2-1, with 9 bases matching TRBD2. Germline-derived CDR1 and CDR2 are SEHNR and FQNEAQ (reference sequence). The CDR3 loop spans 18 amino acids. J was trimmed by 1 base and V by 5 bases; bases with no gene match: 12. The CDR3 loop reads CASSHDIAGGPSYNEQFF. CDR3 DNA: TGTGCCAGCAGCCACGACATTGCGGGAGGGCCGTCCTACAATGAGCAGTTCTTC.

This clonotype was detected ten times or more. This chain links TRBV5-1 with TRBJ2-7; 9 nucleotides line up with TRBD2. Trimming took 4 bases from V and 0 from J; bases not matched to a gene: 20. CDR1 is SGHRS and CDR2 is YFSETQ in the germline V gene. The CDR3 totals 20 residues. CDR3 protein: CASSLDVGSGRLRYSYEQYF. DNA for the CDR3: TGCGCCAGCAGCCTGGACGTAGGTAGCGGGAGATTGCGATACTCCTACGAGCAGTACTTC.

This clonotype came up a few times. This chain links TRBV7-8 with TRBJ2-3, with 8 bases that match TRBD2. CDR1 and CDR2 from the germline V gene are SGHVS and FQNEAQ. The J segment lost 3 bases and the V segment lost 5 bases, leaving 10 bases of the junction unmatched. The CDR3 has 16 residues. The CDR3 loop is CASSRYWRGVTDTQYF. The DNA for the CDR3 is TGTGCCAGCAGCCGGTACTGGCGGGGGGTAACAGATACGCAGTATTTT.

In its sample, this clonotype was seen a few times. This chain uses TRBV7-2 with TRBJ1-5, with D possibly TRBD1 on 6 matching bases. Trimming removed 5 bases at V and 0 bases at J, with 17 bases between. The length of the CDR3 is 17 residues. CDR1 and CDR2 from the germline V gene are SGHTA and FQGNSA. Here the CDR3 DNA reads TGTGCCAGCAGCCCCCATCCAGGGACACGTAGCAATCAGCCCCAGCATTTT. The encoded protein is CASSPHPGTRSNQPQHF.

This clonotype was detected only a few times. J is TRBJ2-1 and V is TRBV24-1, with 7 bases fitting TRBD2. From germline, CDR1 is KGHDR and CDR2 SFDVKD. The CDR3 contains 16 residues. The V and J ends lost 3 bases and 4 bases, in that order; junction bases with no gene match: 8. The CDR3 sequence is CATSDAPGLTYNEQFF. In DNA form, the CDR3 reads TGTGCCACCAGTGATGCTCCGGGACTAACATACAATGAGCAGTTCTTC.

This clonotype was recorded a few times. J is TRBJ2-3 and V is TRBV11-2; possibly TRBD2 for D (5 bases). V lost 4 bases to trimming and J lost 2 bases, with 13 bases between them. CDR3 length: 15 amino acids. Germline CDR1 and CDR2: SGHAT and FQNNGV. The CDR3 loop is CASSSGGGYTDTQYF. Here the CDR3 DNA reads TGTGCCAGCAGCTCAGGAGGCGGCTACACAGATACGCAGTATTTT.

This clonotype was seen more than once but under ten times. V is TRBV5-1 and J is TRBJ2-1; 12 nucleotides agree with TRBD2. Germline V lookup: CDR1 SGHRS, CDR2 YFSETQ. CDR3 length equals 16 residues. Trimming took 4 bases from V and 4 from J; bases not matched to a gene: 6. CDR3: CASSPRTSGVYNEQFF. CDR3 nucleotides: TGCGCCAGCAGCCCTCGGACTAGCGGGGTTTACAATGAGCAGTTCTTC.

The chain links TRBV29-1 to TRBJ1-1, with D uncertain. The germline V and J ends were trimmed by 1 base and 3 bases, with 9 bases remaining between them. The germline gives CDR1 SQVTM, CDR2 ANQGSEA. This CDR3 contains 13 residues. The CDR3 bases are TGCAGCGTTGAAGGAGAGGTCCACACTGAAGCTTTCTTT. It yields the protein CSVEGEVHTEAFF.

The rearrangement joins TRBV20-1 to TRBJ1-2; no clear D. This CDR3 has 11 residues. Germline V lookup: CDR1 DFQATT, CDR2 SNEGSKA (reference sequence). Trimming left V 8 bases short and J 7 bases short, with 14 bases between. The CDR3 DNA is TGCAGTCCACGGGAGACGGCTGGCTACACCTTC. It codes for CSPRETAGYTF.

This clonotype was seen repeatedly, ten times or more. V gene TRBV20-1 combines with J gene TRBJ2-5, with TRBD1 matching 7 bases. The germline CDR1 and CDR2 sequences are DFQATT and SNEGSKA (reference sequence). The CDR3 consists of 12 residues. V lost 4 bases to trimming and J lost 5 bases; unmatched junction nucleotides: 4. CDR3 nucleotide sequence: TGCAGTGCTACGGACAGGTTGGAGACCCAGTACTTC. This sequence encodes CSATDRLETQYF.

The V and J genes are TRBV2 and TRBJ1-1; a possible D gene is TRBD1 (6 bases). The CDR3 extends over 14 amino acids. In germline, CDR1 is SNHLY, CDR2 FYNNEI. V gave up 5 bases and J gave up 6 bases, with 16 bases separating them. The CDR3 DNA follows: TGTGCCAGCAGTTTATCGGGGGGGCTCGCTGAAGCTTTCTTT. The encoded protein is CASSLSGGLAEAFF.

V usage is TRBV6-6 and J usage is TRBJ2-1; TRBD2 aligns across 8 bases. Germline loops: CDR1 MNHNY, CDR2 SVGAGI (reference sequence). V shed 6 bases, J shed 9 bases, and the junction held 7 bases outside the gene matches. This CDR3 has 13 residues. The CDR3 DNA sequence: TGTGCCAGCAGGGATAATAGCGGGACTGAGCAGTTCTTC. It is translated as CASRDNSGTEQFF.

This sequence joins TRBV7-8 and TRBJ1-2; unclear D gene. The CDR3 loop spans 14 amino acids. Looked up from germline, CDR1 is SGHVS and CDR2 is FQNEAQ. Trimming shortened V by 1 base and J by 2 bases, and 8 bases separated the two germline ends. CDR3 sequence reads: CASSLGLNNYGYTF. CDR3 nucleotides: TGTGCCAGCAGCTTAGGGTTGAACAACTATGGCTACACCTTC.

This chain links TRBV28 with TRBJ1-2; TRBD1 might be the D (5 bases). Germline V CDR1 and CDR2: MDHEN, SYDVKM. The CDR3 totals 17 residues. Trimming cost V 6 bases and J 0 bases, with 20 bases left between them. The CDR3 DNA reads TGTGCCAGCAGGAACCCGGGACCCGGGAGCACTAACTATGGCTACACCTTC. It codes for CASRNPGPGSTNYGYTF.

This clonotype was counted once. V gene TRBV6-2 or TRBV6-3 combines with J gene TRBJ1-5; possible D gene TRBD1, 5 bases. Germline CDR1 and CDR2: MNHEY and SVGEGT. Trimming removed 4 bases from V and 6 bases from J, with 7 bases in between. This CDR3 has 12 residues. The CDR3 DNA sequence: TGTGCCAGCAGTTCCGACAGTCAGCCCCAGCATTTT. Translated, it gives CASSSDSQPQHF.

This clonotype has only a few counts. The V gene is TRBV5-1, the J gene TRBJ2-3; 8 bases fit TRBD2. Losses at the gene ends were 1 base for V and 4 bases for J; bases not matched to a gene: 2. CDR3 length equals 14 residues. Germline-derived CDR1 and CDR2 are SGHRS and YFSETQ. The CDR3, as DNA: TGCGCCAGCAGCTTGTGGCGGGGGGCAGATACGCAGTATTTT. Residues: CASSLWRGADTQYF.

A remark on this clonotype: One junction end does not reproduce the germline sequence, and a read error may be involved. The CDR3 DNA follows: TGTGCCAGTAGCGTAGGTACGGGGGCAGGTGGCTACACCTTC. Translating it yields CASSVGTGAGGYTF. The rearrangement joins TRBV9 to TRBJ1-2, with a tentative D call TRBD1 (6 bases). Germline V gene sequence: CDR1 SGDLS, CDR2 YYNGEE. This CDR3 is built from 14 residues.

This clonotype was seen more than once but under ten times. The chain recombines TRBV28 with TRBJ2-3, with 9 bases fitting TRBD1. The CDR3 runs to 15 residues. The V and J ends lost 9 bases and 2 bases, in that order; junction bases with no gene match: 9. Germline V CDR1 and CDR2: MDHEN, SYDVKM. The chain's CDR3 is CARPCGTGTTDTQYF. CDR3 DNA sequence: TGTGCCAGGCCATGCGGGACAGGGACCACAGATACGCAGTATTTT.

This clonotype was recorded a few times. The gene calls are TRBV10-3 and TRBJ2-1; the match to TRBD2 covers 7 bases. This CDR3 has 14 residues. J lost 8 bases, V lost 3 bases, and 7 bases had no gene match. The V gene's germline CDR1 is ENHRY and CDR2 SYGVKD. CDR3 in DNA: TGTGCCATCAGTGAAGGAGCGGGAAGGGATGAGCAGTTCTTC. Its translation: CAISEGAGRDEQFF.

This clonotype was recorded a few times. This sequence joins TRBV20-1 and TRBJ2-7; D is uncertain. CDR1 DFQATT and CDR2 SNEGSKA come from the germline V gene (reference sequence). V was clipped by 0 bases and J by 4 bases, with 13 bases between them. The CDR3 spans 14 residues. The CDR3 nucleotides are TGCAGTGCTAGAGATCGGTACAGAACTTACGAGCAGTACTTC. It is translated as CSARDRYRTYEQYF.